The clone carrying this TCR beta chain occurred once. Using immunoSEQ multiplex PCR, the repertoire was profiled, and TCRdb retains in-frame clones only, with some absent. Among tens of thousands of clones listed, 89% were seen once. Trimming removed 3 bases from V and 4 bases from J; junction bases left unmatched: 5. The CDR3 contains 14 residues. The germline gives CDR1 MGHRA, CDR2 YSYEKL. This record comes from a study of OX40 agonist ivuxolimab in advanced cancers. The genes are TRBV4-1 and TRBJ1-1; 7 bases align to TRBD1. The source of this sequence is an adult with an advanced solid tumor such as melanoma, head and neck, liver or kidney cancer. The sample in question was CD4+ or CD8+ T cells sorted from blood, obtained in a trial of the OX40 agonist ivuxolimab. CDR3 in amino acids: CASSHLRDSTEAFF. Written as DNA, the CDR3 is TGCGCCAGCAGCCACCTCCGGGACAGCACTGAAGCTTTCTTT.